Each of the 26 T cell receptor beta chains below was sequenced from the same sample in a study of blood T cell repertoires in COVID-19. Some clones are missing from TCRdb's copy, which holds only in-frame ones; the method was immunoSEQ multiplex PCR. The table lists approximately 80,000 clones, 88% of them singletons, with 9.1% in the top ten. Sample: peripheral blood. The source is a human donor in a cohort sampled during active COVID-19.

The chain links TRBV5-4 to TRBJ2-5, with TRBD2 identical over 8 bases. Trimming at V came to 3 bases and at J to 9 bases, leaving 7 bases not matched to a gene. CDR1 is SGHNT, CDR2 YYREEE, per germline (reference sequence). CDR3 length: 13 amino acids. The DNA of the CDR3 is TGTGCCAGCAGCTATTCCGGGGGGGGGTCCCAGTACTTC. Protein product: CASSYSGGGSQYF.

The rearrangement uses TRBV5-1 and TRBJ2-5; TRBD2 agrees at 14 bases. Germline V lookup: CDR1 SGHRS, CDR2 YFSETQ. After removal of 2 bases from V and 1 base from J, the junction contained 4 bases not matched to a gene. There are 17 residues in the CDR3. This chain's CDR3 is CASSFRLAGGIQETQYF. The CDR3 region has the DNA TGCGCCAGCAGCTTTCGACTAGCGGGGGGGATCCAAGAGACCCAGTACTTC. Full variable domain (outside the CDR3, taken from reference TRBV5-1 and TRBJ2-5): KAGVTQTPRYLIKTRGQQVTLSCSPISGHRSVSWYQQTPGQGLQFLFEYFSETQRNKGNFPGRFSGRQFSNSRSEMNVSTLELGDSALYLCASSFRLAGGIQETQYFGPGTRLLVL.

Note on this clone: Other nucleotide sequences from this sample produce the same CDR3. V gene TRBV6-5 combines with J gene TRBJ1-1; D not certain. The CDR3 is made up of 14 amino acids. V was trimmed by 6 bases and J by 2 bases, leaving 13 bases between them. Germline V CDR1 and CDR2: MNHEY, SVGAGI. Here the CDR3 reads CASSPGTVNTEAFF. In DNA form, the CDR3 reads TGTGCCAGCAGCCCGGGAACCGTCAACACTGAAGCTTTCTTT.

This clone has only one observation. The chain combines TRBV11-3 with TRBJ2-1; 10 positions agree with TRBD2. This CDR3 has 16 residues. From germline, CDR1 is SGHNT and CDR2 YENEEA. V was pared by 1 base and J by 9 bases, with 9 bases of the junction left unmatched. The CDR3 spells CASSLVSLAGDSEQFF. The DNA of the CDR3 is TGTGCCAGCAGCTTAGTTAGCCTAGCGGGAGATAGTGAGCAGTTCTTC.

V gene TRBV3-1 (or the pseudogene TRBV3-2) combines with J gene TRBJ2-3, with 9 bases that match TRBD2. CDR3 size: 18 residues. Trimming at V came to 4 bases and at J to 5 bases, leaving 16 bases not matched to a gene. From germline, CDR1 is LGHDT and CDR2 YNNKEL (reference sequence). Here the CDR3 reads CASSPSSGGLSQRDTQYF. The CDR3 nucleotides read TGTGCCAGCAGCCCCTCAAGCGGGGGGCTCTCTCAGCGAGATACGCAGTATTTT.

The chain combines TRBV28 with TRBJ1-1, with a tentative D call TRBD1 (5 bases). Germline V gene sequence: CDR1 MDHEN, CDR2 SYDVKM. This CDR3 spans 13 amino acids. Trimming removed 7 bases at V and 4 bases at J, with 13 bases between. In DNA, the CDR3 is TGTGCCAGCAATGGAGGGACGAGCACTGAAGCTTTCTTT. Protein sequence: CASNGGTSTEAFF.

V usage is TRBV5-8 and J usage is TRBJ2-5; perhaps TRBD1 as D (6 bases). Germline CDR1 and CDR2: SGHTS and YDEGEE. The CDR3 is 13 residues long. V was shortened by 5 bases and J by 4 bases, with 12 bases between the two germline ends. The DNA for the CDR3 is TGTGCCAGCAGACTGACAGGTCCAGAGACCCAGTACTTC. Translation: CASRLTGPETQYF.

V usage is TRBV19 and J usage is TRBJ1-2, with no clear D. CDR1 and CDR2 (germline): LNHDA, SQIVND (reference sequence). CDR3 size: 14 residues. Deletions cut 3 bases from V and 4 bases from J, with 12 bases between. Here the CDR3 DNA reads TGTGCCAGTAGTATCCTGGGCCAAATCTATGGCTACACCTTC. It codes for CASSILGQIYGYTF.

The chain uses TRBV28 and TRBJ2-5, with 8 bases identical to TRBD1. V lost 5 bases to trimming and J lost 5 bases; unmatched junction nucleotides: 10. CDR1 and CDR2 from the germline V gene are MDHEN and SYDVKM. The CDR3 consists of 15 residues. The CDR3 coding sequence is TGTGCCAGCAGTCGGATCCAGGGGGCGCGTGAGACCCAGTACTTC. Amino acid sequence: CASSRIQGARETQYF.

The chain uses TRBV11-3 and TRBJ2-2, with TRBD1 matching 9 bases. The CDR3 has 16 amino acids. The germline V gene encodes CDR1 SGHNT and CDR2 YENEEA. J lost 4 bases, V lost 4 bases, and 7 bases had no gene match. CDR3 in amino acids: CASSYGQGLSTGELFF. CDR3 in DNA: TGTGCCAGCAGCTACGGACAGGGGCTTAGCACCGGGGAGCTGTTTTTT.

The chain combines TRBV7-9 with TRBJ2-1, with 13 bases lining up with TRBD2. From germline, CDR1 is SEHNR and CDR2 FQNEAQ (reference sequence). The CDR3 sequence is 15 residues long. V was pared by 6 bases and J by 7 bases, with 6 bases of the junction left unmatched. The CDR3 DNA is TGTGCCAGCAGTTCTGGACTAGCGGGGGTTAATGAGCAGTTCTTC. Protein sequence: CASSSGLAGVNEQFF.

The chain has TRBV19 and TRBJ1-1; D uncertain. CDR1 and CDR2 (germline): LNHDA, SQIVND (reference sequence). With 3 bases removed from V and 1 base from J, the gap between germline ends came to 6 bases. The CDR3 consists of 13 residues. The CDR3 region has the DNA TGTGCCAGTAGTATGACGGGGAACACTGAAGCTTTCTTT. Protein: CASSMTGNTEAFF.

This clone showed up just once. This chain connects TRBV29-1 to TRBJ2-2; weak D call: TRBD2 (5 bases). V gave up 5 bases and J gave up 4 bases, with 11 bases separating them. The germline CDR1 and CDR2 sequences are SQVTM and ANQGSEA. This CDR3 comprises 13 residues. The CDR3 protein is CSVTTAGTGELFF. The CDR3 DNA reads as TGCAGCGTTACTACCGCGGGCACCGGGGAGCTGTTTTTT.

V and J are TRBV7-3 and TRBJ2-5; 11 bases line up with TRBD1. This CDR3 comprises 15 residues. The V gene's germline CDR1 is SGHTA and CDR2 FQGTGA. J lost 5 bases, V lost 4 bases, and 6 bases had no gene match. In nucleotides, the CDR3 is TGTGCCAGCAGCTCACCGGACAGGGGGCAGGAGACCCAGTACTTC. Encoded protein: CASSSPDRGQETQYF.

This chain's CDR3 is CASSQDLASGLTDTQYF. The CDR3 DNA is TGTGCCAGCAGCCAAGATCTAGCTAGCGGGCTAACAGATACGCAGTATTTT. This chain connects TRBV3-1 (or the pseudogene TRBV3-2) to TRBJ2-3, with 8 bases that match TRBD2. The germline V gene has CDR1 LGHDT and CDR2 YNNKEL (reference sequence). Trimming cost V 0 bases and J 3 bases; bases outside gene matches: 8. The CDR3 loop spans 17 amino acids.

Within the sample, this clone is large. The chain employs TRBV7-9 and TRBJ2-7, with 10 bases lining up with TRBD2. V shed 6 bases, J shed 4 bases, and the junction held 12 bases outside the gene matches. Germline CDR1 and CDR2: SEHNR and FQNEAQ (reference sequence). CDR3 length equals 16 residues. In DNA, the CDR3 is TGTGCCAGCAGTTCGGAGAGCGGGAGGGCCCCTTACGAGCAGTACTTC. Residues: CASSSESGRAPYEQYF.

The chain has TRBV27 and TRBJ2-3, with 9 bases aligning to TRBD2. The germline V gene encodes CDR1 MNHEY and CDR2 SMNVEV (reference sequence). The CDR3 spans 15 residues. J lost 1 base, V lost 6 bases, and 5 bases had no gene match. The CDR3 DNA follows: TGTGCCAGCAGCTTAGCGGGGGTGGGCACAGATACGCAGTATTTT. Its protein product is CASSLAGVGTDTQYF.

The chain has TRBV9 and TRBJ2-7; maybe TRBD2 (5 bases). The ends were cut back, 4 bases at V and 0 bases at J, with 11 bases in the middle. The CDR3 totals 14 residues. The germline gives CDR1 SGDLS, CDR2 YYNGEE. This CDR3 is CASSSGSYSYEQYF. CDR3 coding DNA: TGTGCCAGCAGCTCGGGGTCTTACTCCTACGAGCAGTACTTC.

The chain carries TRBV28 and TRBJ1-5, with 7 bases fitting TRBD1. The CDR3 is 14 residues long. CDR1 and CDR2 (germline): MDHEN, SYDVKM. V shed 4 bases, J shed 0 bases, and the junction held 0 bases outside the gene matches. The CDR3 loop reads CASSWDSSNQPQHF. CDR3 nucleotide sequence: TGTGCCAGCAGTTGGGACAGTAGCAATCAGCCCCAGCATTTT.

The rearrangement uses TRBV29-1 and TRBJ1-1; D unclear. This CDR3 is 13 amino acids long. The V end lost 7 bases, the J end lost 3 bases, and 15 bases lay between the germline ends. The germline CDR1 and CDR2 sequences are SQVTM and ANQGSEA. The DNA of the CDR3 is TGCAGCGAAAGTCGCTCCTCGGACACTGAAGCTTTCTTT. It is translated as CSESRSSDTEAFF.

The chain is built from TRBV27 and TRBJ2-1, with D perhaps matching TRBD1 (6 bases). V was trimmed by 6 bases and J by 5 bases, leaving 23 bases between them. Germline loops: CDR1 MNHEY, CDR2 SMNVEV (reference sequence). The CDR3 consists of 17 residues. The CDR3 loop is CASRKQGWGNSNNEQFF. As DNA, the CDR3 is TGTGCCAGCAGGAAACAGGGCTGGGGCAATTCGAACAATGAGCAGTTCTTC.

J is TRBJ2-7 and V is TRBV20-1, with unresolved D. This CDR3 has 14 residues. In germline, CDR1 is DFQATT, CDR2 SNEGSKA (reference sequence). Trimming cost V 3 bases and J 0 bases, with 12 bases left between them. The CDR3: CSASLATGSYEQYF. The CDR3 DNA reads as TGCAGTGCTAGTCTGGCAACGGGCTCCTACGAGCAGTACTTC.

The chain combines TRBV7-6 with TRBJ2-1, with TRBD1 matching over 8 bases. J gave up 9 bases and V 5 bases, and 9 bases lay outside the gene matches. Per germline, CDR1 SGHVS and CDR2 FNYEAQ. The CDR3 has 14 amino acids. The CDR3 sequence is CASSAYTGGSEQFF. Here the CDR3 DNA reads TGTGCCAGCAGCGCCTATACAGGGGGGAGTGAGCAGTTCTTC.

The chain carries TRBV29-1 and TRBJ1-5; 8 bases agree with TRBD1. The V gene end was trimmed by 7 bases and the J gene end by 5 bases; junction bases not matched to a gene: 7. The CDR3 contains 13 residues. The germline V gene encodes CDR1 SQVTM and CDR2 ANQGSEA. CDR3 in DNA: TGCAGCGGGACGACAGGGGTGGATCAGCCCCAGCATTTT. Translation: CSGTTGVDQPQHF.

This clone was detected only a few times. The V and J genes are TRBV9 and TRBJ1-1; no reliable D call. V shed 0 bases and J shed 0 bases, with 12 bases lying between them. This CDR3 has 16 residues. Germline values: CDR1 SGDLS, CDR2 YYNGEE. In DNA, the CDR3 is TGTGCCAGCAGCGTAGCTACCGGAGTCATGAACACTGAAGCTTTCTTT. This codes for CASSVATGVMNTEAFF.

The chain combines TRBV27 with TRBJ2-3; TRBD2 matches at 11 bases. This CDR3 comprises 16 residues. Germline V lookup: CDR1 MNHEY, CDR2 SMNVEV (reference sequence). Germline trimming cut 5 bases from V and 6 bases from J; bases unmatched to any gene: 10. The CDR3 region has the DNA TGTGCCAGCAGTATCGGACTAGCGGGCTTGGGGGATACGCAGTATTTT. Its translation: CASSIGLAGLGDTQYF.